Listed here are 30 T cell receptor beta chains from one sample, sequenced in a study of blood T cell repertoires in COVID-19 (dated by TCRdb to 2018 to 2021). Library generation was performed with the immunoSEQ multiplex PCR assay. TCRdb obtained this table from immuneACCESS and retained in-frame rearrangements with V and J assigned. These tables miss some clones; where compared with another copy, unresolved V genes account for less than half of the shortfall, and the remainder is unexplained. Within this sample are under 200,000 clones, with about four fifths of them counted one time only. The ten largest clones take up 13% of the sample. Sequenced material: peripheral blood. These TCRs come from a man in his sixties or seventies who had recovered from COVID-19.

The chain recombines TRBV2 with TRBJ1-2; 8 nucleotides line up with TRBD1. The CDR3 length is 14 residues. The V gene's germline CDR1 is SNHLY and CDR2 FYNNEI. J gave up 8 bases and V 6 bases, and 11 bases lay outside the gene matches. The CDR3, as DNA: TGTGCCAGCAGCACTCTCGACAGGGGTCCAGGCTACACCTTC. Protein product: CASSTLDRGPGYTF.

The chain couples TRBV5-1 to TRBJ2-5; the match to TRBD2 covers 7 bases. With V trimmed by 1 base and J by 0 bases, 3 bases remained unmatched. The CDR3 totals 15 residues. Germline V gene sequence: CDR1 SGHRS, CDR2 YFSETQ. CDR3 protein: CASSLQAGNQETQYF. The CDR3 DNA reads TGCGCCAGCAGCTTGCAAGCGGGAAACCAAGAGACCCAGTACTTC.

The sample holds one count of this clone. This sequence joins TRBV6-1 and TRBJ2-1; 10 bases align to TRBD2. J gave up 6 bases and V 1 base, and 3 bases lay outside the gene matches. The germline V gene has CDR1 MNHNS and CDR2 SASEGT. The CDR3 has 15 residues. In DNA, the CDR3 is TGTGCCAGCAGTGAAGTTGGACTAGCGGCCAATGAGCAGTTCTTC. It specifies CASSEVGLAANEQFF.

The chain joins TRBV4-3 to TRBJ2-1; tentative D call: TRBD2 (6 bases). V gave up 1 base and J gave up 4 bases, with 14 bases separating them. The CDR3 spans 16 residues. Per the germline V gene, CDR1 is LGHNA and CDR2 is YSLEER. The CDR3 sequence is CASSQGGGTIYNEQFF. In nucleotides, the CDR3 is TGCGCCAGCAGCCAAGGGGGCGGGACCATTTACAATGAGCAGTTCTTC.

The V and J genes are TRBV5-6 and TRBJ2-1; D perhaps matches TRBD2 (5 bases). The CDR3 contains 13 residues. V dropped 0 bases and J dropped 5 bases, with 6 bases sitting between them. CDR1 is SGHDT and CDR2 is YYEEEE in the germline V gene. The CDR3 nucleotides read TGTGCCAGCAGCTTGGTAGCGAACAATGAGCAGTTCTTC. Translation gives CASSLVANNEQFF.

The chain links TRBV18 to TRBJ2-2, with D possibly being TRBD1 (5 bases). The CDR3 runs 14 residues. Germline-derived CDR1 and CDR2 are KGHSH and LQKENI. Trimming left V 5 bases short and J 2 bases short, with 9 bases between. The DNA for the CDR3 is TGTGCCAGCTCAGCAGGACATAACACCGGGGAGCTGTTTTTT. Its protein is CASSAGHNTGELFF.

Turning to this clone: Germline and junction disagree at one end, which may indicate a read error. This chain connects TRBV7-7 to TRBJ2-5; D perhaps matches TRBD1 (5 bases). This CDR3 comprises 13 residues. From germline, CDR1 is SSHAT and CDR2 FNYEAQ (reference sequence). The CDR3 protein is CASSLVQGETQYF. The CDR3 coding sequence is TGTGCTAGCAGCTTAGTGCAGGGAGAGACCCAGTACTTC.

The genes are TRBV19 and TRBJ2-1, with 7 bases matching TRBD2. Germline V gene sequence: CDR1 LNHDA, CDR2 SQIVND (reference sequence). V shed 3 bases, J shed 8 bases, and the junction held 10 bases outside the gene matches. The CDR3 covers 15 residues. This chain's CDR3 is CASSIQWTSNDEQFF. For the CDR3, the DNA is TGTGCCAGTAGTATTCAATGGACTAGTAACGATGAGCAGTTCTTC.

The V call is TRBV5-4, the J call TRBJ2-7; 8 nucleotides match TRBD1. The CDR3 consists of 15 residues. CDR1 SGHNT and CDR2 YYREEE come from the germline V gene (reference sequence). The V and J ends lost 4 bases and 3 bases, in that order; junction bases with no gene match: 9. This chain's CDR3 is CASSMNNRGNYEQYF. In DNA form, the CDR3 reads TGTGCCAGCAGCATGAATAACAGGGGGAACTACGAGCAGTACTTC. Drawing the rest from reference TRBV5-4 and TRBJ2-7, the complete variable domain is ETGVTQSPTHLIKTRGQQVTLRCSSQSGHNTVSWYQQALGQGPQFIFQYYREEENGRGNFPPRFSGLQFPNYSSELNVNALELDDSALYLCASSMNNRGNYEQYFGPGTRLTVT.

The chain recombines TRBV6-5 with TRBJ2-7; 11 bases are a match to TRBD2. The junction had 6 bases not matched to a gene; V was cut back by 5 bases and J by 3 bases. CDR1 MNHEY and CDR2 SVGAGI come from the germline V gene. This CDR3 region has 15 residues. The CDR3 nucleotides read TGTGCCAGCAGTCCTCTCGGACTAGCGGGCTACGAGCAGTACTTC. Its translation is CASSPLGLAGYEQYF.

The genes are TRBV18 and TRBJ2-7; D ambiguous. The V gene lost 3 bases and the J gene lost 5 bases, with 14 bases spanning the gap. The germline V gene has CDR1 KGHSH and CDR2 LQKENI. The length of the CDR3 is 14 residues. The CDR3 is CASSPVRSVDEQYF. CDR3 coding DNA: TGTGCCAGCTCACCTGTTAGGAGTGTCGACGAGCAGTACTTC.

This chain connects TRBV6-6 to TRBJ2-7, with 14 bases aligning to TRBD2. Germline V gene data show CDR1 as MNHNY and CDR2 as SVGAGI (reference sequence). The CDR3 is 16 residues long. V lost 4 bases to trimming and J lost 3 bases; unmatched junction nucleotides: 5. CDR3 region: CASSLTSGRANYEQYF. The DNA for the CDR3 is TGTGCCAGCAGTTTGACTAGCGGGAGGGCCAACTACGAGCAGTACTTC.

This chain joins TRBV30 and TRBJ2-5; D may be TRBD2 (5 bases). V lost 0 bases to trimming and J lost 3 bases, with 14 bases between them. Germline-derived CDR1 and CDR2 are GTSNPN and SVGIG (reference sequence). This CDR3 has 15 residues. CDR3 coding DNA: TGTGCCTGGAGTGTAGGTTTGACTAACGAAGAGACCCAGTACTTC. Translation: CAWSVGLTNEETQYF.

The DNA for the CDR3 is TGTGCCAGCAGCTCAGGGGTGACTGAAGCTTTCTTT. It yields the protein CASSSGVTEAFF. The V gene is TRBV7-8, the J gene TRBJ1-1, with D perhaps TRBD1 (6 bases). Trimming stripped 4 bases from V and 5 bases from J, with 8 bases between. There are 12 residues in the CDR3. In germline, CDR1 is SGHVS, CDR2 FQNEAQ.

This chain uses TRBV12-3 or TRBV12-4 with TRBJ2-5; D is unresolved. Trimming removed 3 bases at V and 4 bases at J, with 9 bases between. CDR3 length: 13 residues. CDR3 nucleotides: TGTGCCAGCAGTTTTAGAGTTTTAGAGACCCAGTACTTC. Encoded protein: CASSFRVLETQYF.

In DNA, the CDR3 is TGTGCCAGCAGCTTAGGTGCTAGCGGGAGGGGCAATGAGCAGTTCTTC. Translating it yields CASSLGASGRGNEQFF. The chain is built from TRBV11-2 and TRBJ2-1; 12 nucleotides line up with TRBD2. The CDR3 runs 16 residues. The V and J ends lost 1 base and 6 bases, in that order; junction bases with no gene match: 4. The V gene's germline CDR1 is SGHAT and CDR2 FQNNGV. The whole variable domain, filled in from reference TRBV11-2 and TRBJ2-1, reads EAGVAQSPRYKIIEKRQSVAFWCNPISGHATLYWYQQILGQGPKLLIQFQNNGVVDDSQLPKDRFSAERLKGVDSTLKIQPAKLEDSAVYLCASSLGASGRGNEQFFGPGTRLTVL.

DNA for the CDR3: TGCAGCGCTAAGACAGGCAACACCGGGGAGCTGTTTTTT. This codes for CSAKTGNTGELFF. This chain joins TRBV29-1 and TRBJ2-2; D perhaps matches TRBD1 (6 bases). Germline-derived CDR1 and CDR2 are SQVTM and ANQGSEA. V was shortened by 7 bases and J by 2 bases, with 11 bases between the two germline ends. The CDR3 covers 13 residues.

This chain connects TRBV6-5 to TRBJ1-6; 7 bases are shared with TRBD1. Germline V CDR1 and CDR2: MNHEY, SVGAGI. The CDR3 consists of 14 residues. V was clipped by 8 bases and J by 4 bases; unmatched bases: 5. The CDR3 DNA reads as TGTGCCAGCGGAGCAGGGGGGTATAATTCACCCCTCCACTTT. It encodes CASGAGGYNSPLHF.

CDR3 in amino acids: CASSLATSGSTGELFF. CDR3 bases: TGTGCCAGCAGTTTAGCGACTAGCGGGAGCACCGGGGAGCTGTTTTTT. V gene TRBV27 combines with J gene TRBJ2-2, with 12 bases that match TRBD2. This CDR3 contains 16 residues. The J segment lost 4 bases and the V segment lost 2 bases, leaving 2 bases of the junction unmatched. Germline V gives CDR1 MNHEY, CDR2 SMNVEV (reference sequence).

V is TRBV7-8 and J is TRBJ2-2, with D hard to call. CDR3 length: 14 amino acids. V was trimmed by 1 base and J by 5 bases, leaving 8 bases between them. Germline CDR1 is SGHVS and CDR2 is FQNEAQ. The CDR3 DNA sequence: TGTGCCAGCAGCTTAGACCATAGTACCGGGGAGCTGTTTTTT. Protein: CASSLDHSTGELFF.

This chain joins TRBV5-4 and TRBJ2-5; tentatively, D is TRBD2 (6 bases). Trimming removed 3 bases from V and 1 base from J, with 10 bases in between. The CDR3 runs 14 residues. Germline V gene lookup returns CDR1 SGHNT and CDR2 YYREEE (reference sequence). CDR3 protein: CASSSRDFQETQYF. As DNA, the CDR3 is TGTGCCAGCAGCTCGCGGGACTTCCAAGAGACCCAGTACTTC.

This chain joins TRBV27 and TRBJ1-4; 7 bases are a match to TRBD1. Trimming at V came to 4 bases and at J to 8 bases, leaving 4 bases not matched to a gene. Germline lookup yields CDR1 MNHEY and CDR2 SMNVEV (reference sequence). This CDR3 comprises 13 residues. CDR3 protein: CASSYRGGEKLFF. The CDR3 nucleotides read TGTGCCAGCAGTTACAGGGGTGGCGAAAAACTGTTTTTT.

The CDR3 loop reads CASSEGQGAGAFF. The CDR3, as DNA: TGTGCCAGCAGTGAAGGACAGGGGGCTGGAGCTTTCTTT. This rearrangement joins TRBV2 to TRBJ1-1; TRBD1 agrees at 10 bases. This CDR3 has 13 amino acids. CDR1 SNHLY and CDR2 FYNNEI come from the germline V gene. The junction had 3 bases not matched to a gene; V was cut back by 1 base and J by 10 bases. Variable domain in full (rest from reference TRBV2 and TRBJ1-1): EPEVTQTPSHQVTQMGQEVILRCVPISNHLYFYWYRQILGQKVEFLVSFYNNEISEKSEIFDDQFSVERPDGSNFTLKIRSTKLEDSAMYFCASSEGQGAGAFFGQGTRLTVV.

This clone has just a few counts. V gene TRBV30 combines with J gene TRBJ2-7; D remains unclear. Deletions cut 1 base from V and 2 bases from J, with 21 bases between. This CDR3 comprises 17 residues. Germline lookup yields CDR1 GTSNPN and CDR2 SVGIG (reference sequence). The CDR3 DNA is TGTGCCTGGAGTGCACCCCTGAACAGCCCCTCTACCTACGAGCAGTACTTC. Encoded protein: CAWSAPLNSPSTYEQYF.

CDR3 in DNA: TGTGCCAGCAGCCAAGCCTACGGCTACACCTTC. Protein: CASSQAYGYTF. The V gene is TRBV3-1 (or the pseudogene TRBV3-2), the J gene TRBJ1-2, with unresolved D. V was trimmed by 1 base and J by 8 bases, leaving 5 bases between them. Germline V lookup: CDR1 LGHDT, CDR2 YNNKEL (reference sequence). The CDR3 sequence is 11 residues long.

The rearrangement uses TRBV4-3 and TRBJ1-6; D call uncertain. The CDR3 is made up of 17 amino acids. Germline V gene sequence: CDR1 LGHNA, CDR2 YSLEER. The V end lost 0 bases, the J end lost 0 bases, and 9 bases lay between the germline ends. The CDR3 sequence is CASSQETVSSYNSPLHF. The DNA of the CDR3 is TGCGCCAGCAGCCAAGAAACAGTTAGCTCCTATAATTCACCCCTCCACTTT.

This clone came up once. The chain couples TRBV19 to TRBJ1-2, with a tentative D call TRBD1 (6 bases). The CDR3 totals 15 residues. Trimming removed 8 bases at V and 1 base at J, with 17 bases between. Germline V gene data show CDR1 as LNHDA and CDR2 as SQIVND (reference sequence). For the CDR3, the DNA is TGTGCCAGTCAGATAACAGGGAACTTTAACTATGGCTACACCTTC. It is translated as CASQITGNFNYGYTF.

This clone has only a few counts. The V gene is TRBV4-1, the J gene TRBJ1-3; no firm D call. Germline CDR1 MGHRA, CDR2 YSYEKL. The CDR3 totals 20 residues. V lost 6 bases to trimming and J lost 0 bases, with 27 bases between them. Written as DNA, the CDR3 is TGCGCCAGCAGACCAATCCCCCTCCGTGCAACACCATACTCTGGAAACACCATATATTTT. Protein sequence: CASRPIPLRATPYSGNTIYF.

The V gene is TRBV19, the J gene TRBJ2-3; perhaps TRBD1 as D (5 bases). Trimming removed 2 bases at V and 1 base at J, with 19 bases between. Germline V gives CDR1 LNHDA, CDR2 SQIVND (reference sequence). The length of the CDR3 is 18 residues. The DNA of the CDR3 is TGTGCCAGTAGTATAAGGGGTTTGAGTGATTTCGGCACAGATACGCAGTATTTT. This gives the protein CASSIRGLSDFGTDTQYF.

The gene calls are TRBV5-1 and TRBJ1-1; 11 positions agree with TRBD1. Germline V CDR1 and CDR2: SGHRS, YFSETQ. Unmatched junction bases numbered 3, after V lost 4 bases and J lost 1 base. The CDR3 contains 15 residues. CDR3 sequence: CASSAGQGANTEAFF. The CDR3 coding sequence is TGCGCCAGCAGCGCCGGACAGGGGGCGAACACTGAAGCTTTCTTT.